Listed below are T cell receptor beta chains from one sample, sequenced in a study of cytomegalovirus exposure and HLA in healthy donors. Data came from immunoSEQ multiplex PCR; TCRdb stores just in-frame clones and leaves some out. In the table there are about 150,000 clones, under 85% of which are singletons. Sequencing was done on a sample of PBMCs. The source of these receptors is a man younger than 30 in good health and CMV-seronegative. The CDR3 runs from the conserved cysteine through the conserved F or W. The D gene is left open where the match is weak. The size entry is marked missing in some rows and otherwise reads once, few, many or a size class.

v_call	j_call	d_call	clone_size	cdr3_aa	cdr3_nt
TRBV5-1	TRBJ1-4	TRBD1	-	CASRSTGGQEKLFF	TGCGCCAGCAGGTCTACAGGGGGACAAGAAAAACTGTTTTTT
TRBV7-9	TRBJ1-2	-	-	CASSPPGGMINYGYTF	TGTGCCAGCAGCCCCCCTGGGGGGATGATAAACTATGGCTACACCTTC
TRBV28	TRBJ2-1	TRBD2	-	CASSLFASGSYNEQFF	TGTGCCAGCAGTTTATTTGCTAGCGGCTCCTACAATGAGCAGTTCTTC
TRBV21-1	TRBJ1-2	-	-	CASSKGPGTGDGYTF	TGTGCCAGCAGCAAAGGTCCTGGGACAGGGGATGGCTACACCTTC
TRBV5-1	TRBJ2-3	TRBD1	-	CASSLTGGFSDTQYF	TGCGCCAGCAGCTTGACAGGGGGTTTTTCAGATACGCAGTATTTT
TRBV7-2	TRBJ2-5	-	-	CASSSDRQETQYF	TGTGCCAGCAGCTCTGACAGACAAGAGACCCAGTACTTC
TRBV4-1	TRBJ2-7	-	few	CASSQGIEQGGREQYF	TGCGCCAGCAGCCAAGGTATCGAACAGGGTGGACGCGAGCAGTACTTC
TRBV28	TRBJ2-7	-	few	CASSSGIDYEQYF	TGTGCCAGCAGTTCCGGGATCGACTACGAGCAGTACTTC
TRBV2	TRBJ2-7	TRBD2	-	CASSVPGLAGVFYEQYF	TGTGCCAGCAGTGTCCCGGGACTAGCGGGAGTTTTCTACGAGCAGTACTTC
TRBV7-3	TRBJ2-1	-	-	CASSLIGGLDGYNEQFF	TGTGCCAGCAGCTTAATTGGGGGGTTGGACGGATACAATGAGCAGTTCTTC
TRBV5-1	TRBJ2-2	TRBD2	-	CASSLPGTSGSGELFF	TGCGCCAGCAGCCTCCCAGGGACTAGCGGAAGCGGGGAGCTGTTTTTT
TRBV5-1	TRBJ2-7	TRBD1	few	CASSFSTGTGNNEQYF	TGCGCCAGCAGCTTCAGTACCGGGACAGGGAACAACGAGCAGTACTTC
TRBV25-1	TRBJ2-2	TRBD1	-	CASSAGTGDTGELFF	TGTGCCAGCAGTGCCGGGACAGGGGATACCGGGGAGCTGTTTTTT
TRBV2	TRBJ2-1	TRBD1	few	CASRGQVGFF	TGTGCCAGCAGAGGACAGGTGGGGTTCTTC
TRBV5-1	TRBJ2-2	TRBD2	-	CASTTSGSTGELFF	TGCGCCAGCACCACTAGCGGGAGTACCGGGGAGCTGTTTTTT
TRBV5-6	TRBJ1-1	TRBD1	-	CASRWRPQSGGQGRTEAFF	TGTGCCAGCAGGTGGCGACCACAGAGTGGGGGACAGGGACGGACTGAAGCTTTCTTT
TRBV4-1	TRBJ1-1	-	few	CASSLRTENTEAFF	TGCGCCAGCAGCCTAAGGACAGAGAACACTGAAGCTTTCTTT
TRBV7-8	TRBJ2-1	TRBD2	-	CASSARKRGTFDEQFF	TGTGCCAGCAGCGCCCGGAAGCGGGGGACTTTCGATGAGCAGTTCTTC
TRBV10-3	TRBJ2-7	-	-	CAISGGSYEQYF	TGTGCCATATCCGGCGGGTCCTACGAGCAGTACTTC
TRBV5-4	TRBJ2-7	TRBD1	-	CASSLGTGATYEQYF	TGTGCCAGCAGCTTGGGGACAGGGGCAACCTACGAGCAGTACTTC
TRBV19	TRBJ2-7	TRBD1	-	CASSIEYRGRYEQYF	TGTGCCAGTAGTATAGAATACAGGGGGCGTTACGAGCAGTACTTC
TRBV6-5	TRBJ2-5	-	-	CASSYFSREETQYF	TGTGCCAGCAGTTACTTTAGTCGGGAGGAGACCCAGTACTTC
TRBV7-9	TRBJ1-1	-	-	CASSLQGNTEAFF	TGTGCCAGCAGCCTACAGGGGAACACTGAAGCTTTCTTT
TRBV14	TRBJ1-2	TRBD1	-	CASSQEAGGGGYTF	TGTGCCAGCAGCCAAGAGGCAGGGGGCGGTGGCTACACCTTC
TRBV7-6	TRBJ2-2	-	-	CAGQTGNTGELFF	TGTGCCGGACAGACAGGGAACACCGGGGAGCTGTTTTTT
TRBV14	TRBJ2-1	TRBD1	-	CASSYRGSYNEQFF	TGTGCCAGCAGCTACAGGGGGTCCTACAATGAGCAGTTCTTC